This record covers a single T cell receptor beta chain. Its antigen is undetermined. From the germline J gene comes the end of the CDR3, since the read stops 3 residues before it. This sample stems from a study of T cells in women clearing cervical HPV infection. Turning to the study itself: Cases: HPV16-related CIN3 or worse on histology, a couple of invasive cancers.

Here immunoSEQ multiplex PCR was the method, and the copy in TCRdb shows in-frame clones only, minus some. This table holds about 28,000 clones. Trimming cost V 6 bases and J 6 bases; bases outside gene matches: 4. The CDR3 is 11 amino acids. CDR1 DFQATT and CDR2 SNEGSKA come from the germline V gene (reference sequence). General observations from the study: CIN3+ cases had significantly higher TCR richness than controls; evenness did not differ. Cases carried less TRBV6-7 than controls: approximately 0.1% versus 0.16%.

The sample comprised blood buffy coat. This clonotype was obtained from a woman aged 18 to 75 with a cervical HPV16 infection that either progressed to CIN3+ or cleared (not recorded which). This chain uses TRBV20-1 with TRBJ1-2, with 7 bases that match TRBD1. This CDR3 reads CSAWTGDGYTF. The DNA read from the CDR3 is TGCAGTGCATGGACAGGTGATGGC.